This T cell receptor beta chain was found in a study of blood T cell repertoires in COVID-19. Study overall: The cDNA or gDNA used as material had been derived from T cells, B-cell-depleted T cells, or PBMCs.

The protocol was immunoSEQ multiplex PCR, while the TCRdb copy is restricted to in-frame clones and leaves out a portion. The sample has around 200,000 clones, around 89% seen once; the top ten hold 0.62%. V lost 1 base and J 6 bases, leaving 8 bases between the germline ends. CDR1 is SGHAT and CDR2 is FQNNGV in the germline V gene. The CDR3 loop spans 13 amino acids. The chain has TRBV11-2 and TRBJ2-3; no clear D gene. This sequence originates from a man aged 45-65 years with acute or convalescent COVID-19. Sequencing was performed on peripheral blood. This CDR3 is CASSLAGGDTQYF. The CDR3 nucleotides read TGTGCCAGCAGCTTAGCAGGTGGGGATACGCAGTATTTT.